The 13 T cell receptor beta chains listed next were all sequenced from one sample in a study of human T cells and chemical hapten exposure. Sample time point: patch test 3, about 24 weeks after DPC sensitization. Noted treatment: therapeutic diphenylcyclopropenone sensitization with weekly scalp DPC. From the RACE reads, TCRdb called clonotypes with MiXCR, one entry per CDR3 protein. The repertoire holds more than 95,000 distinct CDR3 sequences, with roughly a third as singletons. The sequenced sample was whole blood, obtained in connection with sensitization to the hapten diphenylcyclopropenone (DPC). The receptors shown here come from a man aged 40-49 years with alopecia areata. Some clones in this sample may be carry-over from other donors' samples.

The chain joins TRBV5-1 to TRBJ2-5; TRBD1 might be the D (6 bases). The CDR3 sequence is 13 residues long. CDR1 is SGHRS and CDR2 is YFSETQ in the germline V gene. V was cut by 2 bases and J by 5 bases, with 10 bases left in between. CDR3 DNA sequence: TGCGCCAGCAGCTTTTCAGGGGATGAGACCCAGTACTTC. Residues: CASSFSGDETQYF.

The sample holds a few counts of this clonotype. The rearrangement joins TRBV20-1 to TRBJ2-7; tentative D call: TRBD1 (7 bases). The CDR3 loop spans 14 amino acids. V was cut by 0 bases and J by 3 bases, with 12 bases left in between. Germline assignment: CDR1 DFQATT and CDR2 SNEGSKA (reference sequence). CDR3 sequence (DNA): TGCAGTGCTAGAGATCACCAGGGGGGCTACGAGCAGTACTTC. Residues: CSARDHQGGYEQYF.

The chain recombines TRBV11-3 with TRBJ2-2; 16 bases agree with TRBD2. CDR3 length: 18 residues. The J segment lost 6 bases and the V segment lost 3 bases, leaving 7 bases of the junction unmatched. The V gene's germline CDR1 is SGHNT and CDR2 YENEEA. CDR3 nucleotides: TGTGCCAGCAGCTTTACCGGGACTAGCGGGAGGGCCGCCGGGGAGCTGTTTTTT. Translating gives CASSFTGTSGRAAGELFF.

This clonotype was counted only a few times. The chain links TRBV9 to TRBJ1-6; 7 bases match TRBD1. CDR1 is SGDLS, CDR2 YYNGEE, per germline. This CDR3 region has 14 residues. V was pared by 3 bases and J by 9 bases, with 6 bases of the junction left unmatched. The CDR3 reads CASSGLDRFSPLHF. CDR3 bases: TGTGCCAGCAGCGGCCTGGACAGGTTTTCACCCCTCCACTTT.

This clonotype was seen more than once but under ten times. This chain uses TRBV6-6 with TRBJ1-5; D is perhaps TRBD1 (6 bases). CDR1 and CDR2 from the germline V gene are MNHNY and SVGAGI (reference sequence). V was trimmed by 7 bases and J by 2 bases, leaving 15 bases between them. The CDR3 extends over 15 amino acids. CDR3 region: CASTLDSDRNQPQHF. The DNA for the CDR3 is TGTGCCAGCACCCTGGACAGTGATCGCAATCAGCCCCAGCATTTT.

This chain uses TRBV6-6 with TRBJ2-3; 8 positions agree with TRBD2. Germline V gene data show CDR1 as MNHNY and CDR2 as SVGAGI (reference sequence). V was pared by 0 bases and J by 1 base, with 9 bases of the junction left unmatched. This CDR3 spans 18 amino acids. The CDR3 loop is CASSYSNLAGGRTDTQYF. The CDR3 DNA reads TGTGCCAGCAGTTACTCGAATCTTGCGGGAGGACGCACAGATACGCAGTATTTT.

The chain links TRBV3-1 to TRBJ2-6, with D perhaps matching TRBD1 (5 bases). The CDR3 is 17 amino acids. Germline assignment: CDR1 LGHDT and CDR2 YNNKEL (reference sequence). Trimming stripped 0 bases from V and 4 bases from J, with 13 bases between. CDR3: CASSQDFQGVGANVLTF. For the CDR3, the DNA is TGTGCCAGCAGCCAAGATTTTCAGGGTGTGGGGGCCAACGTCCTGACTTTC.

This sequence joins TRBV2 and TRBJ2-7; D remains ambiguous. The V end lost 3 bases, the J end lost 6 bases, and 9 bases lay between the germline ends. CDR3 length equals 12 residues. The germline V gene encodes CDR1 SNHLY and CDR2 FYNNEI. As DNA, the CDR3 is TGTGCCAGCAGTGATATTGGGTTCGAGCAGTACGTC. Protein sequence: CASSDIGFEQYV.

The V gene is TRBV30, the J gene TRBJ2-5; D is ambiguous. From germline, CDR1 is GTSNPN and CDR2 SVGIG (reference sequence). V dropped 2 bases and J dropped 2 bases, with 15 bases sitting between them. The CDR3 totals 15 residues. CDR3 residues: CAWSPNLDLQETQYF. The CDR3, as DNA: TGTGCCTGGAGTCCCAACCTAGACTTACAAGAGACCCAGTACTTC.

The chain combines TRBV20-1 with TRBJ2-7; 12 bases match TRBD2. Trimming removed 6 bases from V and 4 bases from J; junction bases left unmatched: 7. Germline V gives CDR1 DFQATT, CDR2 SNEGSKA (reference sequence). This CDR3 has 14 residues. The CDR3 region is CSARTSGTGYEQYF. In DNA, the CDR3 is TGCAGTGCAAGGACTAGCGGGACAGGATACGAGCAGTACTTC.

This clonotype was detected a few times. V and J are TRBV7-2 and TRBJ2-3; TRBD1 aligns across 8 bases. The length of the CDR3 is 14 residues. Germline V lookup: CDR1 SGHTA, CDR2 FQGNSA. With V trimmed by 7 bases and J by 5 bases, 8 bases remained unmatched. CDR3 region: CASTEDRAGDTQYF. DNA for the CDR3: TGTGCCAGCACCGAGGACAGGGCCGGAGATACGCAGTATTTT.

V gene TRBV9 combines with J gene TRBJ2-3; 7 bases map to TRBD2. Germline values: CDR1 SGDLS, CDR2 YYNGEE. The CDR3 sequence is 14 residues long. The ends lost 3 bases at V and 0 bases at J; junction bases unmatched: 1. The CDR3 nucleotides are TGTGCCAGCAGCGGTAGCGGGAGCACAGATACGCAGTATTTT. Encoded protein: CASSGSGSTDTQYF.

The chain combines TRBV5-1 with TRBJ1-6, with D hard to call. Between the trimmed V and J ends, which lost 0 bases and 0 bases, there was a span of 7 bases. The CDR3 loop spans 16 amino acids. From germline, CDR1 is SGHRS and CDR2 YFSETQ. DNA for the CDR3: TGCGCCAGCAGCTTGGTCCCAGCCTCCTATAATTCACCCCTCCACTTT. Residues: CASSLVPASYNSPLHF.